The T cell receptor (beta chain) under discussion was sequenced for a study of shared clonotypes between healthy human individuals. On the study more broadly: Per donor, CD8 memory used one plate, CD8 naive used two, CD4 memory used three and CD4 naive used three.

A word on this clone: Antigen unknown.

Unmatched junction bases numbered 6, after V lost 5 bases and J lost 0 bases. CDR3 size: 15 residues. Germline V CDR1 and CDR2: SEHNR, FQNEAQ (reference sequence). General observations from the study: Shared clonotypes: roughly 4.7% naive CD4, roughly 4% naive CD8, 2.3% memory CD4, 0.35% to 0.5% memory CD8.

Some clones are missing from TCRdb's copy, which holds only in-frame ones; the method was immunoSEQ multiplex PCR. The sample has more than 150,000 clones; around 93% are singletons. Healthy and HIV-negative, the adult donors had no recent acute infections or vaccinations. Researchers partitioned CD4+ cells into CD45RA+ naive and CD45RA-negative memory subsets. Sequencing was carried out using naive CD4+ T cells sorted from blood. The subset is: CD45RA+ positively selected. This chain links TRBV7-9 with TRBJ2-7, with TRBD2 identical over 8 bases. The TCR was taken from a woman under 40 in good health. As DNA, the CDR3 is TGTGCCAGCAGCCTCCGGGAGGGGATCTCCTACGAGCAGTACTTC. Protein product: CASSLREGISYEQYF.